This T cell receptor (beta chain) was retrieved from a study of shared clonotypes between healthy human individuals. Findings of the study overall: It was observed that roughly 5.5% of naive CD4 clonotypes were shared across a handful of donors. Few donors limited the genetic and exposure-history diversity represented.

CD45RO-negative, CCR7-selected cells formed the naive CD8 fraction, which excluded terminally differentiated effector memory CD45RA+ cells. Every subset's genomic DNA went evenly onto several immunoSEQ plates. Method: immunoSEQ multiplex PCR; TCRdb's copy keeps in-frame clones and lacks some. The repertoire holds about 820,000 clones, with 85% to 95% as singletons. CDR1 LGHNA and CDR2 YSLEER come from the germline V gene. The V and J ends lost 3 bases and 6 bases respectively, with 18 bases between them. The CDR3 contains 15 residues. With respect to this clone: The antigen is not known.

This rearrangement joins TRBV4-3 to TRBJ2-7; either TRBD1 or TRBD2 may fit D (7 bases each). Specimen: naive CD8+ T cells sorted from blood. The source of this sequence is a man aged 30 to 39 in good health. This chain's CDR3 is CASSQDRTRGGEQYF. DNA for the CDR3: TGCGCCAGCAGCCAGGACAGGACTAGGGGTGGCGAGCAGTACTTC.